This T cell receptor beta chain originates from a study of monozygotic twins with inflammatory bowel disease. Study findings and constraints: Heterogeneous immunosuppressive treatment regimens may have introduced variability into patient repertoires.

The CDR3 is 14 residues long. Germline CDR1 is SGHTA and CDR2 is FQGNSA. Two nested PCRs, approximately 16 and 10 cycles, amplified TCRalpha and TCRbeta cDNA. After re-calling the 5' RACE reads, TCRdb lists one entry per CDR3 protein, DNA absent. Here the sample table reports about 380,000 distinct CDR3 sequences. In regard to this clonotype: Its cognate antigen is unknown.

The rearrangement links TRBV7-2 to TRBJ2-5; TCRdb proposes TRBD1, but this gene call is untestable without DNA. The source is a human donor with ulcerative colitis or Crohn's disease, or a healthy co-twin of an affected twin (not recorded which). Sample: blood. The CDR3 loop is CASTRTGGGETQYF.